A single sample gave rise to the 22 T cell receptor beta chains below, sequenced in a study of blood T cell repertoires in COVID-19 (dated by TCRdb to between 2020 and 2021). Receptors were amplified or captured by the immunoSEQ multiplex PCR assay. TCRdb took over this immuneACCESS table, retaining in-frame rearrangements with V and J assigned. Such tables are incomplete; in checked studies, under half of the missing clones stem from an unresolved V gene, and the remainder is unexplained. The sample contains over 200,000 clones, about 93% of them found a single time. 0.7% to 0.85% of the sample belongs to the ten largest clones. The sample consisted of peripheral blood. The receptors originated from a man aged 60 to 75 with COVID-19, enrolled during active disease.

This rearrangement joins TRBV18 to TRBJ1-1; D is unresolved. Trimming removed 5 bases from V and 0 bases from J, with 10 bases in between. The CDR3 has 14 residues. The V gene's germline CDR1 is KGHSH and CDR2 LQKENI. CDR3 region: CASSDFRVNTEAFF. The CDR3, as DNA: TGTGCCAGCTCAGACTTCCGGGTGAACACTGAAGCTTTCTTT.

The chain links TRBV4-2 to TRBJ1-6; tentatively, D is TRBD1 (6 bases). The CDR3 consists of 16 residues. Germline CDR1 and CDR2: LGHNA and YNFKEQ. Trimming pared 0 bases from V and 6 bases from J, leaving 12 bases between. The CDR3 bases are TGTGCCAGCAGCCAAGAAGGAACAGGGTCTAATTCACCCCTCCACTTT. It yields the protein CASSQEGTGSNSPLHF.

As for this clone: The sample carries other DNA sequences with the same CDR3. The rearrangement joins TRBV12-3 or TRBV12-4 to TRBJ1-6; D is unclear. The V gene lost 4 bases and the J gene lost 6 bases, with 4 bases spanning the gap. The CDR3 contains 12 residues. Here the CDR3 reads CASSSGNSPLHF. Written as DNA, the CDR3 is TGTGCCAGCAGTTCCGGTAATTCACCCCTCCACTTT.

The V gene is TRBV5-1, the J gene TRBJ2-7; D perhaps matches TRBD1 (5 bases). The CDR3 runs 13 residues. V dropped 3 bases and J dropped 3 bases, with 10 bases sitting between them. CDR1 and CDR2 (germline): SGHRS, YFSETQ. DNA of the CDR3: TGCGCCAGCAGCTCTCGACAGAGCTACGAGCAGTACTTC. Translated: CASSSRQSYEQYF.

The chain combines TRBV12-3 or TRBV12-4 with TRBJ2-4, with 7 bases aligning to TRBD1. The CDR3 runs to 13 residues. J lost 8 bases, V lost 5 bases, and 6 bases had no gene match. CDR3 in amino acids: CASSLGTVDIQYF. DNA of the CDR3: TGTGCCAGCAGTCTCGGGACAGTCGACATTCAGTACTTC.

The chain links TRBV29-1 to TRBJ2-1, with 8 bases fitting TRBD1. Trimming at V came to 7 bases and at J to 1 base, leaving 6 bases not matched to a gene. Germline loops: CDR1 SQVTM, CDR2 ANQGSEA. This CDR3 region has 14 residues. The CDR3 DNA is TGCAGCGGGGACCAGGGGGCGTCCTACAATGAGCAGTTCTTC. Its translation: CSGDQGASYNEQFF.

In DNA form, the CDR3 reads TGCGCCAGCAGCGTGGACATAAATGAAAAACTGTTTTTT. Protein sequence: CASSVDINEKLFF. The chain combines TRBV5-1 with TRBJ1-4, with D perhaps TRBD1 (5 bases). This CDR3 is built from 13 residues. Trimming took off 4 bases at V and 5 bases at J, with 9 bases between the two ends. Germline CDR1 SGHRS, CDR2 YFSETQ.

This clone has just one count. In DNA, the CDR3 is TGTGCCAGCAGCCGCGAGAGGGACTATGGCTACACCTTC. Encoded protein: CASSRERDYGYTF. The rearrangement uses TRBV7-9 and TRBJ1-2; D is uncertain. The CDR3 totals 13 residues. The germline V gene encodes CDR1 SEHNR and CDR2 FQNEAQ (reference sequence). V lost 5 bases, J lost 3 bases, and 10 bases lay in between.

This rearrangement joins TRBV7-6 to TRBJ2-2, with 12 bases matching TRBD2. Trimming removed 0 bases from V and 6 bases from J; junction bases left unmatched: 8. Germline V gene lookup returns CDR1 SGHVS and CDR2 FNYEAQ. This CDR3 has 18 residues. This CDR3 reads CASSLAPSGRAGSGELFF. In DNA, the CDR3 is TGTGCCAGCAGCTTAGCCCCTAGCGGGAGGGCCGGGTCCGGGGAGCTGTTTTTT.

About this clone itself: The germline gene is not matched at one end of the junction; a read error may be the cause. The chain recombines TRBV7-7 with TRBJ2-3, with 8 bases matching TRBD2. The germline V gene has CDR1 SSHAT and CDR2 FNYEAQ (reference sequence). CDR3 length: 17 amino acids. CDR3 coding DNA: TGTGCTAGCAGCCCCGAACCGGGACTAGTCGGGGGAGATACGCAGTATTTT. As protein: CASSPEPGLVGGDTQYF.

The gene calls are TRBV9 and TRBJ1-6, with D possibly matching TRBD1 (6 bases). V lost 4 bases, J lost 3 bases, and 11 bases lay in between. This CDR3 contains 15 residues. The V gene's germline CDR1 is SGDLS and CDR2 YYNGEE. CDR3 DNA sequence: TGTGCCAGCAGCACCCGGGACAACTATAATTCACCCCTCCACTTT. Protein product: CASSTRDNYNSPLHF.

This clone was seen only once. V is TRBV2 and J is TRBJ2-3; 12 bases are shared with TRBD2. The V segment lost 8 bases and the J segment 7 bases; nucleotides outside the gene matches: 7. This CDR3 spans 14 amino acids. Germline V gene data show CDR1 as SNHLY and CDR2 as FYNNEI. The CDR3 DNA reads TGTGCCAGCTCCTGGACTAGCGGGGTATATACGCAGTATTTT. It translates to CASSWTSGVYTQYF.

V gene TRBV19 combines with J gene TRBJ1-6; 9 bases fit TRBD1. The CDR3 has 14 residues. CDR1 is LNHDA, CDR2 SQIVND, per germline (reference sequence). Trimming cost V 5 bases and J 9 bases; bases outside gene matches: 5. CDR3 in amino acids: CASSLPDRGSPLHF. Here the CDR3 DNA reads TGTGCCAGTAGTCTTCCGGACAGGGGTTCACCCCTCCACTTT.

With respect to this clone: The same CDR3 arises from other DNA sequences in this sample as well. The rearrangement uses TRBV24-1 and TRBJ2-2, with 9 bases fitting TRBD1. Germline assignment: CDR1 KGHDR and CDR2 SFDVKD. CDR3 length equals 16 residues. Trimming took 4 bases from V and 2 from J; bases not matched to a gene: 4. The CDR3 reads CATSDPGQGNTGELFF. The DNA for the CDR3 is TGTGCCACCAGTGACCCGGGACAGGGAAACACCGGGGAGCTGTTTTTT.

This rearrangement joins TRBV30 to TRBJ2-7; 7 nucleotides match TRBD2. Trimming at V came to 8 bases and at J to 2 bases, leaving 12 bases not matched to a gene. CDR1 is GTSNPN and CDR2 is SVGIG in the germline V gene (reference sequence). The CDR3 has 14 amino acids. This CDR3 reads CARTGEGPAYEQYF. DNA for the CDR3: TGTGCCAGAACGGGGGAGGGTCCCGCCTACGAGCAGTACTTC.

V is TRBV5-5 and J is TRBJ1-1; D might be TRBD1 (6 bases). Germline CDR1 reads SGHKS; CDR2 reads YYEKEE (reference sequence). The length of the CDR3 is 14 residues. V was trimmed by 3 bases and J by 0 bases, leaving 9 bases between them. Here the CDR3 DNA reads TGTGCCAGCAGCTCCGGACAGCTGAACACTGAAGCTTTCTTT. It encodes CASSSGQLNTEAFF. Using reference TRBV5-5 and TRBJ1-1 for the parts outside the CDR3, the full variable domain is DAGVTQSPTHLIKTRGQQVTLRCSPISGHKSVSWYQQVLGQGPQFIFQYYEKEERGRGNFPDRFSARQFPNYSSELNVNALLLGDSALYLCASSSGQLNTEAFFGQGTRLTVV.

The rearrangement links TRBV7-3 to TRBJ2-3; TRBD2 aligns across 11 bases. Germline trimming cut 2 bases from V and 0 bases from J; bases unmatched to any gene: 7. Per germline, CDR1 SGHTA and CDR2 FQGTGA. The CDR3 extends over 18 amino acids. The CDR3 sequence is CASSLGTLAGGSTDTQYF. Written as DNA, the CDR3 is TGTGCCAGCAGCTTAGGGACGCTAGCGGGAGGCAGCACAGATACGCAGTATTTT.

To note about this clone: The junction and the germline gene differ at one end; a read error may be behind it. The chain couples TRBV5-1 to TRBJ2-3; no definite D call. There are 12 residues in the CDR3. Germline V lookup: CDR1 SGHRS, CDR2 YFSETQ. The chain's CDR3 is CASSLDLDAQYF. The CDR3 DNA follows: TGCGCCAGCAGCTTGGATCTAGATGCGCAGTATTTT.

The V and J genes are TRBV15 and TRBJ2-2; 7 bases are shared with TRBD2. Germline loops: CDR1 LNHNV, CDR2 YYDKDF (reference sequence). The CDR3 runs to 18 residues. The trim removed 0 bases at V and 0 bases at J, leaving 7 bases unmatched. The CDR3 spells CATSRDRRTRANTGELFF. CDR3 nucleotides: TGTGCCACCAGCAGAGATCGGAGGACTAGGGCGAACACCGGGGAGCTGTTTTTT.

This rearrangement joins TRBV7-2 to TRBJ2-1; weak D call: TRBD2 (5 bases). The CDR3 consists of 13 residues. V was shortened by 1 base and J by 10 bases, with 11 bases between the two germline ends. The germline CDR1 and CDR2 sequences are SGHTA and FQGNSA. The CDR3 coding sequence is TGTGCCAGCAGCTTAGACGGGGTTAAGGAGCAGTTCTTC. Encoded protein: CASSLDGVKEQFF.

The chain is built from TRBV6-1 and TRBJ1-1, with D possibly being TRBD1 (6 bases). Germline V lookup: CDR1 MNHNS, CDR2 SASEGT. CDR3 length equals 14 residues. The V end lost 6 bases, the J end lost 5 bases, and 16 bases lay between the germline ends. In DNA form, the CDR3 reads TGTGCCAGCAGCCGCCAGACAGGAAAGACTGAAGCTTTCTTT. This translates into CASSRQTGKTEAFF.

CDR3 amino acids: CATGTSGGRRYTDTQYF. The CDR3, as DNA: TGTGCCACCGGGACTAGCGGGGGGCGGAGATACACAGATACGCAGTATTTT. J is TRBJ2-3 and V is TRBV10-3; TRBD2 matches at 15 bases. Per the germline V gene, CDR1 is ENHRY and CDR2 is SYGVKD. The CDR3 has 17 residues. V was clipped by 10 bases and J by 2 bases; unmatched bases: 10.